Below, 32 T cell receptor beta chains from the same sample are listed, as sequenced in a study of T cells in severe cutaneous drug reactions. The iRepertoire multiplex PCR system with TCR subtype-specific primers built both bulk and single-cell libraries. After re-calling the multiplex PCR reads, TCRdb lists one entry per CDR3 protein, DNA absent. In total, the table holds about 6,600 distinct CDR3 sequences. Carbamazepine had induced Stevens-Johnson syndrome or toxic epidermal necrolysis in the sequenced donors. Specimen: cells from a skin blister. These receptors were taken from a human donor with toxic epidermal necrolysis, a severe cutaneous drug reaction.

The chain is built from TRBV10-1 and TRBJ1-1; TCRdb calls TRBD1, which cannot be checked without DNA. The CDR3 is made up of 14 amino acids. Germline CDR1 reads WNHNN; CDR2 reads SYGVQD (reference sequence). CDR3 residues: CASRETGGSTEAFF.

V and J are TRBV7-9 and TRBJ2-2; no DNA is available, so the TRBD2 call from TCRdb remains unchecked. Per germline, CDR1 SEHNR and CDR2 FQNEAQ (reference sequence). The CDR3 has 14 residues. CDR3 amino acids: CASSPPRLTGELFF.

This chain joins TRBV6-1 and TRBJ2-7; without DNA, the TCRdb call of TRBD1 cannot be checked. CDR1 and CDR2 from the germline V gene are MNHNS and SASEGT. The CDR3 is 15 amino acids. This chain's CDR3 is CASSDSGGEWDEQYF.

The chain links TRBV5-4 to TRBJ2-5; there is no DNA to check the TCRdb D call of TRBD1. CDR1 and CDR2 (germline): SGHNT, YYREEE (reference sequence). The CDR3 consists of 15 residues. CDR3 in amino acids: CASSFQGGGIETQYF.

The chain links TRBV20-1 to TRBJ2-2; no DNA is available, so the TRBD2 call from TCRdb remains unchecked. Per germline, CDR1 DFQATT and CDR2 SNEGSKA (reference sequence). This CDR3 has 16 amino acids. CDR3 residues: CSARGGSGVFYGELFF.

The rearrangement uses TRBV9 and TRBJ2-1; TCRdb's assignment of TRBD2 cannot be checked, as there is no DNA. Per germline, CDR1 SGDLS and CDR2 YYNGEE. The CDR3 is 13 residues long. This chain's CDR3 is CASTTRWEGKQFF.

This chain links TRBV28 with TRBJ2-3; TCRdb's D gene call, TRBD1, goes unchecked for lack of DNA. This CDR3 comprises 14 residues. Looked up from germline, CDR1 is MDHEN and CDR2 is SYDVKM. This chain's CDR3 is CASVLGGSSDTQYF.

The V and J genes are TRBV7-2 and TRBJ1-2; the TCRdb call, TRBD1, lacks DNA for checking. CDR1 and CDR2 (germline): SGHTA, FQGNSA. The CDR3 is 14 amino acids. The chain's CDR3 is CASSLTALGYGYTF.

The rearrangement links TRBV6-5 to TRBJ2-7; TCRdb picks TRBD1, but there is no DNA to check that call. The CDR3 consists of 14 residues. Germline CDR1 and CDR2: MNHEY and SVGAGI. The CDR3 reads CASTPQGRLHEQYF.

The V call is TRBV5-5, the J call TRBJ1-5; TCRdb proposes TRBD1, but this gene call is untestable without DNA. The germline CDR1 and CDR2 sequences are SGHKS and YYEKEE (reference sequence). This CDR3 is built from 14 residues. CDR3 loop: CASSLTGDNQPQHF.

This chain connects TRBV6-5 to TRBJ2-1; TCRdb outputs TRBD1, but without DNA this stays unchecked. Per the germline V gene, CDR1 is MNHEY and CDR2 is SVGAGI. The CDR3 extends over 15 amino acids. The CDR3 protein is CASSYAGTQYNEQFF.

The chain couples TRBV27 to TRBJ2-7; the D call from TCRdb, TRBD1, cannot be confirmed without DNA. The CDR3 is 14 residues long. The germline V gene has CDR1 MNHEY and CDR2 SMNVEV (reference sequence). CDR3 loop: CASSPGQGGYEQYF.

The CDR3 region is CASSIHRGTEAFF. V and J are TRBV13 and TRBJ1-1; TCRdb outputs TRBD1, but without DNA this stays unchecked. The CDR3 loop spans 13 amino acids. The germline CDR1 and CDR2 sequences are PRHDT and FYEKMQ (reference sequence).

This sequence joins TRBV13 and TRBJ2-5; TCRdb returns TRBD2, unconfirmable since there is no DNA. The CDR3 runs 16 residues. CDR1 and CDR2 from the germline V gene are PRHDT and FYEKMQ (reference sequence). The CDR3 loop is CASSLGGLALQETQYF.

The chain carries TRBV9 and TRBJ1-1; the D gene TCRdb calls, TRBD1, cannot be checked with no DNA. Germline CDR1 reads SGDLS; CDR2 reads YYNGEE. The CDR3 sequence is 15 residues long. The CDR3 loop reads CASSADGHPNTEAFF.

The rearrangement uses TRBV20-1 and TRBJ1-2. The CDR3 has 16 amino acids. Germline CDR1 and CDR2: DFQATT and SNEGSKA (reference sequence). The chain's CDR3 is CSARDPQGGFGYGYTF.

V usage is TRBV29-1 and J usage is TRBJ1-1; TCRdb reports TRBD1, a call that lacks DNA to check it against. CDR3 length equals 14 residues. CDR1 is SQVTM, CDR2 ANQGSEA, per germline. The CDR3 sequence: CSVAVGALSTEAFF.

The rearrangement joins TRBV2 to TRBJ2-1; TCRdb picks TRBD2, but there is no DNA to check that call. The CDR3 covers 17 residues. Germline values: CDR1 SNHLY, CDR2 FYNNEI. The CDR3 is CASIVAERASSYNEQFF.

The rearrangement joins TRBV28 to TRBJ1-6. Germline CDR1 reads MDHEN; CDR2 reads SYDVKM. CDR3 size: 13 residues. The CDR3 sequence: CASSLFANSPLHF.

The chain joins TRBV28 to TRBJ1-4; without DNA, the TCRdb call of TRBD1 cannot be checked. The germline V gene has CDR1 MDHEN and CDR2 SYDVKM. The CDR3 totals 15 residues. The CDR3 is CASSLYSGNDEKLFF.

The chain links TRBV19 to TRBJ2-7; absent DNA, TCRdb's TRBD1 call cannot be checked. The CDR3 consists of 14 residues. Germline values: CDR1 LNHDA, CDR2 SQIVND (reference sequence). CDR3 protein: CASSMRTLTYEQYF. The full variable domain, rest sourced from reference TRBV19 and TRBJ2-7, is DGGITQSPKYLFRKEGQNVTLSCEQNLNHDAMYWYRQDPGQGLRLIYYSQIVNDFQKGDIAEGYSVSREKKESFPLTVTSAQKNPTAFYLCASSMRTLTYEQYFGPGTRLTVT.

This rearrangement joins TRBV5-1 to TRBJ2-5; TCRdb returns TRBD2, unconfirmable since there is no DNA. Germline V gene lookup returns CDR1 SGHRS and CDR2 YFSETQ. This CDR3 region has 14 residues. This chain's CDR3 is CASSLEGLAQTQYF.

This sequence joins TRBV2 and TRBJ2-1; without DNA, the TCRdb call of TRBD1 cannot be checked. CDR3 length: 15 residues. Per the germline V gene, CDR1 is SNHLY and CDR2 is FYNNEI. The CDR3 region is CASSWGDRGHNGQFF.

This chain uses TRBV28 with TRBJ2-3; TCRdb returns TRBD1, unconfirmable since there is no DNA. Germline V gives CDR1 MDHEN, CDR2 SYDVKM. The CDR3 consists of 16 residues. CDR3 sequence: CASSLPYFSPSDTQYF.

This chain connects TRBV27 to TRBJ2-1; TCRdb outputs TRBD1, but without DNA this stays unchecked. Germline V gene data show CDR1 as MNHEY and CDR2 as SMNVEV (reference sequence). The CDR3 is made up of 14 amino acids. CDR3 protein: CASSKFDRVGEQFF.

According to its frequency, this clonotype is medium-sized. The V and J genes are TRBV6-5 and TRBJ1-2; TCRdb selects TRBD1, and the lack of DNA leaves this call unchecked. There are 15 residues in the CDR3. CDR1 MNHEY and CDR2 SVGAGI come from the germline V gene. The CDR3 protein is CASSDTGSLSYGYTF.

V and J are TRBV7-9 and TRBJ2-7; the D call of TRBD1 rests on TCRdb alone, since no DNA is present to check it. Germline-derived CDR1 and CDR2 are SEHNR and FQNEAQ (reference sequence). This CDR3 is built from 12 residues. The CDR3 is CASSYLGDGQYF.

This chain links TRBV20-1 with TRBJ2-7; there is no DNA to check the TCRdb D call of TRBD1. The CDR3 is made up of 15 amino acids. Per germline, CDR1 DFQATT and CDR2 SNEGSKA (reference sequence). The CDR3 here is CSARDPQGGLYEQYF.

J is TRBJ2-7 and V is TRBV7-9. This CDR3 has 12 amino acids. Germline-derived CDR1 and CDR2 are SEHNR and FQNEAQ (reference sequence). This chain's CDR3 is CASSEQSYEQYF.

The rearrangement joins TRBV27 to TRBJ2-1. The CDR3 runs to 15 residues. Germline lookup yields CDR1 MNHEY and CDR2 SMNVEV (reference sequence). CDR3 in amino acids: CASSFVPISYNEQFF.

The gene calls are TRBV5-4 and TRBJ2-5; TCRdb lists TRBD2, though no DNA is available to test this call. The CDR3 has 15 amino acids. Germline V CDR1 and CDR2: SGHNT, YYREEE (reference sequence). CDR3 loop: CASSWTSGTQETQYF.

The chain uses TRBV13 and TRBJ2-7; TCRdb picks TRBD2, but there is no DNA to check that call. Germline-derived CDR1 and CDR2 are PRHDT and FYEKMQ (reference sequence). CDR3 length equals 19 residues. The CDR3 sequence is CASSPLGTSGREASYEQYF.